Listed here is a single T cell receptor beta chain. This entry belongs to a study of shared clonotypes between healthy human individuals. Some clones are missing from TCRdb's copy, which holds only in-frame ones; the method was immunoSEQ multiplex PCR. Of 400,000 to 500,000 clones detected, 65% to 80% appear once; the ten largest clones hold 10% to 15%. Sequencing input: PBMCs. This sequence was found in a woman between 40 and 50 years old in good health. Some clones in this sample may be carry-over from other donors' samples.

Written as DNA, the CDR3 is TGTGCCAGCAGCAACCCAGGGACTAGCGGTTCCACCGGGGAGCTGTTTTTT. It encodes CASSNPGTSGSTGELFF. The rearrangement joins TRBV11-3 to TRBJ2-2, with TRBD2 identical over 11 bases. The J segment lost 4 bases and the V segment lost 5 bases, leaving 9 bases of the junction unmatched. This CDR3 region has 17 residues. Per the germline V gene, CDR1 is SGHNT and CDR2 is YENEEA.